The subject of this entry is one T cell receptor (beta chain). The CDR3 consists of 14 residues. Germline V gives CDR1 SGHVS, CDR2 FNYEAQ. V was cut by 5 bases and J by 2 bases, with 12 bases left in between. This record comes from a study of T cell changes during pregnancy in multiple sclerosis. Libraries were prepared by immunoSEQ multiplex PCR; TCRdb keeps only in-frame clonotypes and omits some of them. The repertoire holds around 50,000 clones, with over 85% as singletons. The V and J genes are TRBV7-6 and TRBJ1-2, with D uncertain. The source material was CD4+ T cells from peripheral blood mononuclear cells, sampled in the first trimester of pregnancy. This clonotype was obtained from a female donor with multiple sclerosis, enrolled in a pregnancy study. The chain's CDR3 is CASSPERENYGYTF. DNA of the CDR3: TGTGCCAGCAGCCCGGAGAGGGAAAACTATGGCTACACCTTC.